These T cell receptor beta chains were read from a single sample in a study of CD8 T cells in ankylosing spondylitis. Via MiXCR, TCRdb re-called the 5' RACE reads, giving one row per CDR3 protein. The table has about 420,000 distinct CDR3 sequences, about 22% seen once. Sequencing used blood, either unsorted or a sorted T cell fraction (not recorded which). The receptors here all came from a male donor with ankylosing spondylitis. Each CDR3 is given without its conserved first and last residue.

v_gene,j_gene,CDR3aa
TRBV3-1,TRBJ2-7,ASSQDRVAGEEMD
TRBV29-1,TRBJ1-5,SVGDRGSQPQH
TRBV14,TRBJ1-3,ASSQARADGNTIY
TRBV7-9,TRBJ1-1,ASTKGRDRGGEAF
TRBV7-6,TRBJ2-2,ASSRREDTGELF
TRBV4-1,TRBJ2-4,ASSRTGRDIQY
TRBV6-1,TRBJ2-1,ASTGSRGDRGPYNEQF
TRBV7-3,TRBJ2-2,ASSLSGRDTGELF
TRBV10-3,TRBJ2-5,AIRRESETQY
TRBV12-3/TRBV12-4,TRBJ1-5,ASRFRTGDNNQPQH
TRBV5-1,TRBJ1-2,ASSPGPRQIRDNYGYT
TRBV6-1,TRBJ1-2,ASSRTGRDGYT
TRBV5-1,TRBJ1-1,ASSVGRGTEAF
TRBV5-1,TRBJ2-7,ASTLDRGPYEQY
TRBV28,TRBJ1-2,ASSPGGGPIYGYT
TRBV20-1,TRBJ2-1,SAGLVWVSNEQF
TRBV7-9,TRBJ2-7,ASVRVGETYEQY
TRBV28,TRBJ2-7,ASSFQGSVPVQY
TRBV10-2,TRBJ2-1,ASSAVAASGNEQF
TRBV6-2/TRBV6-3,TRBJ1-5,ASSHGTLGGNQPQH
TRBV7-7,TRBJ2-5,ASSWGRVAQETQY
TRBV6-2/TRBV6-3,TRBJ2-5,ASSYSPGGETQY
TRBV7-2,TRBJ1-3,ASSRTDRAGNTIY
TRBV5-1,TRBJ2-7,ASSLDGQGGGGAYEQY
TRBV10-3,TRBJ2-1,ASYPGEQYNEQF
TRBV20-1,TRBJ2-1,SARVMGQRRRGNEQF
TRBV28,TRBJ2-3,ASSPPSATSGQY
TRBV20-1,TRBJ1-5,SASSGQGAQPQH
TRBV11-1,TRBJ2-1,ASSLGRRGFYNEQF
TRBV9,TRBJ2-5,ASSVGEGLETQY
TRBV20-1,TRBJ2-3,SASLMRVTDTQY
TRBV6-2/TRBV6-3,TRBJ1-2,ASRRDHPSGYT
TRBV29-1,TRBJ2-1,SVTGLASSSYNEQF
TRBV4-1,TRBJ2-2,ASSQILNRGTGELF
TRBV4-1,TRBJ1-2,ASSPKDRGWDGYT
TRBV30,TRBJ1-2,AWSMGDYGYT
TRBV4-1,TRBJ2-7,ASSQVIGDYEQY
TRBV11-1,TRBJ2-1,ASSYDPSLNEQF
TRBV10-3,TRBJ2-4,AISESSAGNIQY
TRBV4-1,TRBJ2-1,ASSQDNKRTSGRGYNEQF
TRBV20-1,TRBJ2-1,SASEAGGRKYNEQF
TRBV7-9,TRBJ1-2,ATGDSVGYT
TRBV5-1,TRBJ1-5,ASSLGQGSNQPQH
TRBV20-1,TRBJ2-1,SASSGVTVDNEQF